The 6 T cell receptor beta chains below all came from one sample that was sequenced in a study of a mutant IDH1 vaccine in newly diagnosed glioma. These receptors have no known antigen. This table comes from immunoSEQ multiplex PCR, and its TCRdb copy is limited to in-frame clones, with some not included. The repertoire holds over 50,000 clones, 84% seen once, with 10% to 15% in the top ten. Time point here: week 23, last vaccination. All doses held 300 ug of mutant IDH1 20-mer peptide, with topical imiquimod. The sample was PBMCs, taken from a glioma patient whose treatment included an IDH1 peptide vaccine. The receptors were gathered from a man younger than 30 with glioma.

This sequence joins TRBV18 and TRBJ1-1; 8 bases are shared with TRBD1. The V and J ends lost 2 bases and 11 bases, in that order; junction bases with no gene match: 4. The CDR3 spans 12 residues. Germline lookup yields CDR1 KGHSH and CDR2 LQKENI. The CDR3 DNA reads TGTGCCAGCTCACCAGACAGGGGTCGGGCTTTCTTT. This gives the protein CASSPDRGRAFF.

V is TRBV27 and J is TRBJ1-1, with TRBD1 matching over 7 bases. Germline lookup yields CDR1 MNHEY and CDR2 SMNVEV (reference sequence). The CDR3 sequence is 15 residues long. V shed 4 bases and J 5 bases; nucleotides not matched to a gene: 10. The CDR3 DNA sequence: TGTGCCAGCAGTTACGCCGACAGGGTACTGACTGAAGCTTTCTTT. This sequence encodes CASSYADRVLTEAFF.

This clone was observed a single time. The chain is built from TRBV6-5 and TRBJ1-2; 8 bases are shared with TRBD1. Germline V CDR1 and CDR2: MNHEY, SVGAGI. Germline trimming cut 4 bases from V and 4 bases from J; bases unmatched to any gene: 11. The CDR3 totals 16 residues. CDR3 protein: CASSSYPGGRGYGYTF. Here the CDR3 DNA reads TGTGCCAGCAGTTCCTATCCAGGGGGCCGAGGCTATGGCTACACCTTC.

V and J are TRBV27 and TRBJ1-2, with D possibly matching TRBD1 (5 bases). From germline, CDR1 is MNHEY and CDR2 SMNVEV (reference sequence). Trimming removed 5 bases from V and 5 bases from J, with 15 bases in between. This CDR3 is built from 14 residues. CDR3 sequence reads: CASSPGGPIYGYTF. The CDR3 DNA reads TGTGCCAGCAGTCCCGGGGGACCGATATATGGCTACACCTTC.

V usage is TRBV7-2 and J usage is TRBJ1-2, with 7 bases identical to TRBD1. Germline CDR1 reads SGHTA; CDR2 reads FQGNSA. This CDR3 has 15 residues. V shed 3 bases, J shed 5 bases, and the junction held 9 bases outside the gene matches. The CDR3 nucleotides are TGTGCCAGCAGCTTCTATCGCCGACAGGGATATGGCTACACCTTC. It specifies CASSFYRRQGYGYTF.

In its sample, this clone was seen a few times. The chain couples TRBV7-9 to TRBJ2-1, with 8 bases fitting TRBD2. The V gene end was trimmed by 5 bases and the J gene end by 9 bases; junction bases not matched to a gene: 15. Per the germline V gene, CDR1 is SEHNR and CDR2 is FQNEAQ (reference sequence). The CDR3 totals 16 residues. The CDR3 loop is CASSPSGLGGPIEQFF. As DNA, the CDR3 is TGTGCCAGCAGCCCATCGGGACTAGGAGGGCCCATTGAGCAGTTCTTC.